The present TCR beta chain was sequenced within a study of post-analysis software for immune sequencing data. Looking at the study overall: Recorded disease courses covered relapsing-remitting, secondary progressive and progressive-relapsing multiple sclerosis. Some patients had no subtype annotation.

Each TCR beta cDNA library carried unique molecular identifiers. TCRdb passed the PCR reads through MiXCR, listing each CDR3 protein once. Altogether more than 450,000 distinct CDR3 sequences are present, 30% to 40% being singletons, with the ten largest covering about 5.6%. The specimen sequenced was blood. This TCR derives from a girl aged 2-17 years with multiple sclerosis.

Written as DNA, the CDR3 is TGCAGTGCTACCTCGGGTCCCAATGAGCAGTACTTC. It encodes CSATSGPNEQYF. This chain connects TRBV20-1 to TRBJ2-1; D remains unclear. With the DNA end fitting TRBJ2-7 better, the J assignment may be wrong. Germline loops: CDR1 DFQATT, CDR2 SNEGSKA (reference sequence). CDR3 length: 12 amino acids.